Listed below are T cell receptor beta chains from one sample, sequenced in a study of OX40 agonist ivuxolimab in advanced cancers. Only in-frame clones appear in the TCRdb table, and some are missing; sequencing was by immunoSEQ multiplex PCR. The repertoire has 55,000 to 80,000 clones, roughly 90% of them found once; the top ten carry 0.62%. The input for sequencing was CD4+ or CD8+ T cells sorted from blood, taken in a trial of the OX40 agonist ivuxolimab. The receptor source for this set is an adult with an advanced solid tumor such as melanoma, head and neck, liver or kidney cancer. Each CDR3 is given with its conserved first and last residue. The order of the fields is clone size, D gene, J gene, V gene, CDR3 protein, CDR3 DNA. The D gene is left open where the match is weak. Clone size appears in some rows only: once, few, many, or a class for an expanded clone.

size: once
D: NA
J: TRBJ1-3
V: TRBV21-1
CDR3: CASSKAGSGNTIYF
DNA: TGTGCCAGCAGCAAAGCGGGGTCTGGAAACACCATATATTTT

size: NA
D: TRBD1
J: TRBJ2-7
V: TRBV11-2
CDR3: CASSPDRVQQYF
DNA: TGTGCCAGCAGCCCTGACAGGGTCCAGCAGTACTTC

size: NA
D: TRBD2
J: TRBJ2-3
V: TRBV6-1
CDR3: CASASGGTDTQYF
DNA: TGTGCCAGCGCTAGCGGGGGCACAGATACGCAGTATTTT

size: NA
D: NA
J: TRBJ1-2
V: TRBV5-4
CDR3: CASSKDGGGNYGYTF
DNA: TGTGCCAGCAGCAAGGACGGAGGGGGGAACTATGGCTACACCTTC

size: NA
D: TRBD2
J: TRBJ2-5
V: TRBV6-5
CDR3: CASRTSGGALETQYF
DNA: TGTGCCAGCAGAACTAGCGGGGGGGCCTTAGAGACCCAGTACTTC

size: once
D: NA
J: TRBJ1-6
V: TRBV4-2
CDR3: CASSPSRGNSPLHF
DNA: TGTGCCAGCAGCCCGTCCCGCGGTAATTCACCCCTCCACTTT

size: NA
D: TRBD1
J: TRBJ2-7
V: TRBV6-5
CDR3: CASRGITGGDYEQYF
DNA: TGTGCCAGCAGGGGAATCACAGGGGGCGACTACGAGCAGTACTTC

size: NA
D: NA
J: TRBJ2-2
V: TRBV6-1
CDR3: CASSLRLNTGELFF
DNA: TGTGCCAGCAGTTTGCGACTCAACACCGGGGAGCTGTTTTTT

size: NA
D: NA
J: TRBJ2-7
V: TRBV9
CDR3: CASSGESSYEQYF
DNA: TGTGCCAGCAGCGGAGAAAGCTCCTACGAGCAGTACTTC

size: once
D: TRBD1
J: TRBJ2-7
V: TRBV7-8
CDR3: CASSKGDRFSYEQYF
DNA: TGTGCCAGCAGCAAGGGGGACAGGTTCTCCTACGAGCAGTACTTC

size: NA
D: NA
J: TRBJ2-2
V: TRBV6-5
CDR3: CASRQGGAGELFF
DNA: TGTGCCAGCAGACAGGGAGGTGCCGGGGAGCTGTTTTTT

size: NA
D: TRBD1
J: TRBJ2-3
V: TRBV11-3
CDR3: CASSGSGQGFTDTQYF
DNA: TGTGCCAGCAGCGGCTCGGGACAGGGATTCACAGATACGCAGTATTTT

size: NA
D: NA
J: TRBJ1-1
V: TRBV2
CDR3: CASGSVGGSHSTEAFF
DNA: TGTGCCAGCGGGTCTGTCGGGGGATCTCACAGCACTGAAGCTTTCTTT

size: NA
D: NA
J: TRBJ2-7
V: TRBV5-8
CDR3: CASSYGTITYEQYF
DNA: TGTGCCAGCAGCTACGGGACCATTACCTACGAGCAGTACTTC

size: NA
D: NA
J: TRBJ2-7
V: TRBV7-9
CDR3: CASSLGPGDSGEQYF
DNA: TGTGCCAGCAGCTTAGGGCCAGGGGATAGCGGCGAGCAGTACTTC

size: once
D: NA
J: TRBJ1-1
V: TRBV9
CDR3: CASSPRQDILNTEAFF
DNA: TGTGCCAGCAGCCCCCGACAGGACATTTTGAACACTGAAGCTTTCTTT

size: NA
D: NA
J: TRBJ2-5
V: TRBV7-3
CDR3: CASSTDQETQYF
DNA: TGTGCCAGCAGTACAGACCAAGAGACCCAGTACTTC

size: once
D: NA
J: TRBJ2-5
V: TRBV30
CDR3: CAWGGFEGETQYF
DNA: TGTGCCTGGGGTGGGTTTGAGGGAGAGACCCAGTACTTC

size: NA
D: TRBD2
J: TRBJ2-1
V: TRBV6-1
CDR3: CASSGGLAGEDEQFF
DNA: TGTGCCAGCAGTGGGGGACTAGCGGGAGAGGATGAGCAGTTCTTC

size: NA
D: TRBD1
J: TRBJ2-1
V: TRBV9
CDR3: CASSTRDRVGNEQFF
DNA: TGTGCCAGCAGCACCCGGGACAGGGTGGGCAATGAGCAGTTCTTC

size: NA
D: NA
J: TRBJ1-5
V: TRBV7-9
CDR3: CASSLWFGQAGNQPQHF
DNA: TGTGCCAGCAGCTTATGGTTCGGCCAGGCGGGAAATCAGCCCCAGCATTTT

size: NA
D: TRBD2
J: TRBJ2-1
V: TRBV10-3
CDR3: CAISESVGGHYNEQFF
DNA: TGTGCCATCAGTGAGTCGGTGGGAGGGCACTACAATGAGCAGTTCTTC

size: NA
D: TRBD1
J: TRBJ1-1
V: TRBV19
CDR3: CASSLDREAFF
DNA: TGTGCCAGTAGTTTGGACAGGGAAGCTTTCTTT

size: NA
D: TRBD1
J: TRBJ1-2
V: TRBV30
CDR3: CAWRAGQTIGGYTF
DNA: TGTGCCTGGAGGGCGGGACAGACCATAGGTGGCTACACCTTC

size: NA
D: TRBD1
J: TRBJ2-7
V: TRBV4-2
CDR3: CASSLFPGQGADEQYF
DNA: TGTGCCAGCAGCCTCTTTCCGGGACAGGGGGCGGACGAGCAGTACTTC

size: NA
D: NA
J: TRBJ1-2
V: TRBV6-1
CDR3: CASSYIDGYTF
DNA: TGTGCCAGCAGTTACATAGATGGCTACACCTTC

size: NA
D: TRBD1
J: TRBJ2-6
V: TRBV9
CDR3: CASSASEGQGASGANVLTF
DNA: TGTGCCAGCAGCGCGAGCGAGGGACAGGGGGCCTCTGGGGCCAACGTCCTGACTTTC

size: NA
D: NA
J: TRBJ2-1
V: TRBV9
CDR3: CASGGRSYNEQFF
DNA: TGTGCCAGCGGGGGTAGGTCCTACAATGAGCAGTTCTTC

size: NA
D: NA
J: TRBJ2-7
V: TRBV18
CDR3: CASSRLEEQYF
DNA: TGTGCCAGCTCACGACTGGAGGAGCAGTACTTC

size: NA
D: NA
J: TRBJ2-7
V: TRBV5-5
CDR3: CASSLAGGQKISYEQYF
DNA: TGTGCCAGCAGCTTGGCGGGGGGCCAAAAAATATCCTACGAGCAGTACTTC

size: NA
D: TRBD1
J: TRBJ2-3
V: TRBV19
CDR3: CASSPGQVGTDTQYF
DNA: TGTGCCAGTAGTCCGGGACAGGTGGGTACAGATACGCAGTATTTT

size: NA
D: NA
J: TRBJ1-5
V: TRBV19
CDR3: CASSTDGANQPQHF
DNA: TGTGCCAGTAGTACGGACGGCGCCAATCAGCCCCAGCATTTT

size: once
D: TRBD1
J: TRBJ2-1
V: TRBV5-1
CDR3: CASSLGTGDVNEQFF
DNA: TGCGCCAGCAGCTTGGGGACAGGCGACGTGAATGAGCAGTTCTTC

size: once
D: NA
J: TRBJ2-5
V: TRBV7-9
CDR3: CASSRQGFQETQYF
DNA: TGTGCCAGCAGCCGTCAGGGGTTCCAAGAGACCCAGTACTTC

size: NA
D: NA
J: TRBJ2-5
V: TRBV19
CDR3: CASSNRVRETQYF
DNA: TGTGCCAGTAGTAACAGGGTCCGAGAGACCCAGTACTTC

size: NA
D: TRBD1
J: TRBJ1-2
V: TRBV4-1
CDR3: CASSQVWTTGSNYGYTF
DNA: TGCGCCAGCAGCCAAGTTTGGACGACAGGGAGTAACTATGGCTACACCTTC

size: NA
D: TRBD1
J: TRBJ2-5
V: TRBV5-1
CDR3: CASSTGTGQYTQYF
DNA: TGCGCCAGCAGCACCGGGACAGGGCAATACACCCAGTACTTC

size: NA
D: TRBD1
J: TRBJ1-3
V: TRBV15
CDR3: CATSRVRGQYSGNTIYF
DNA: TGTGCCACCAGCAGAGTCAGGGGGCAGTATTCTGGAAACACCATATATTTT

size: NA
D: TRBD2
J: TRBJ2-7
V: TRBV5-4
CDR3: CASSNRGLAGGYEQYF
DNA: TGTGCCAGCAGCAACCGGGGACTAGCGGGGGGATACGAGCAGTACTTC

size: NA
D: NA
J: TRBJ1-2
V: TRBV7-8
CDR3: CASSFSRVNYGYTF
DNA: TGTGCCAGCAGCTTTTCAAGGGTTAACTATGGCTACACCTTC

size: NA
D: NA
J: TRBJ1-5
V: TRBV6-6
CDR3: CASSMQGKQPQHF
DNA: TGTGCCAGCAGTATGCAGGGGAAACAGCCCCAGCATTTT

size: NA
D: NA
J: TRBJ1-2
V: TRBV5-8
CDR3: CASSSVTNGYTF
DNA: TGTGCCAGCAGCTCAGTGACTAATGGCTACACCTTC

size: NA
D: TRBD2
J: TRBJ2-1
V: TRBV5-1
CDR3: CASSLVPRGSGVLNEQFF
DNA: TGCGCCAGCAGCTTGGTCCCCCGGGGTAGCGGGGTATTAAATGAGCAGTTCTTC

size: once
D: NA
J: TRBJ2-2
V: TRBV6-1
CDR3: CASSERSVHDTGELFF
DNA: TGTGCCAGCAGTGAGAGAAGTGTCCATGACACCGGGGAGCTGTTTTTT

size: NA
D: TRBD2
J: TRBJ2-7
V: TRBV10-3
CDR3: CATSGRAPTYEQYF
DNA: TGTGCCACCAGCGGGAGGGCCCCGACCTACGAGCAGTACTTC

size: NA
D: NA
J: TRBJ2-5
V: TRBV5-4
CDR3: CASSLEAGQQETQYF
DNA: TGTGCCAGCAGCTTGGAGGCTGGGCAGCAAGAGACCCAGTACTTC

size: NA
D: NA
J: TRBJ1-1
V: TRBV6-1
CDR3: CASSDLTEAFF
DNA: TGTGCCAGCAGTGATTTGACTGAAGCTTTCTTT

size: NA
D: TRBD1
J: TRBJ1-1
V: TRBV7-3
CDR3: CASSPGQGPRMAEAFF
DNA: TGTGCCAGCAGCCCCGGACAGGGACCCCGGATGGCTGAAGCTTTCTTT

size: NA
D: NA
J: TRBJ1-2
V: TRBV5-1
CDR3: CASSPSGPNYGYTF
DNA: TGCGCCAGCAGCCCGTCGGGGCCTAACTATGGCTACACCTTC

size: few
D: NA
J: TRBJ1-2
V: TRBV11-2
CDR3: CASSLVRDSYGYTF
DNA: TGTGCCAGCAGCTTAGTACGGGATAGCTATGGCTACACCTTC

size: NA
D: NA
J: TRBJ2-5
V: TRBV15
CDR3: CATSTDDRNEETQYF
DNA: TGTGCCACCAGCACCGACGACAGAAACGAAGAGACCCAGTACTTC

size: NA
D: NA
J: TRBJ1-1
V: TRBV11-1
CDR3: CASSLPLGLYSGTEAFF
DNA: TGTGCCAGCAGCTTACCGCTTGGCCTCTACTCGGGCACTGAAGCTTTCTTT

size: NA
D: NA
J: TRBJ2-3
V: TRBV9
CDR3: CASSVGSWGTDTQYF
DNA: TGTGCCAGCAGCGTAGGTTCGTGGGGCACAGATACGCAGTATTTT

size: NA
D: TRBD2
J: TRBJ2-3
V: TRBV5-1
CDR3: CASSLAGGPTDTQYF
DNA: TGCGCCAGCAGCTTGGCGGGGGGTCCGACCGATACGCAGTATTTT

size: NA
D: NA
J: TRBJ2-7
V: TRBV28
CDR3: CASSLLRKEQYF
DNA: TGTGCCAGCAGTTTACTCCGGAAGGAGCAGTACTTC